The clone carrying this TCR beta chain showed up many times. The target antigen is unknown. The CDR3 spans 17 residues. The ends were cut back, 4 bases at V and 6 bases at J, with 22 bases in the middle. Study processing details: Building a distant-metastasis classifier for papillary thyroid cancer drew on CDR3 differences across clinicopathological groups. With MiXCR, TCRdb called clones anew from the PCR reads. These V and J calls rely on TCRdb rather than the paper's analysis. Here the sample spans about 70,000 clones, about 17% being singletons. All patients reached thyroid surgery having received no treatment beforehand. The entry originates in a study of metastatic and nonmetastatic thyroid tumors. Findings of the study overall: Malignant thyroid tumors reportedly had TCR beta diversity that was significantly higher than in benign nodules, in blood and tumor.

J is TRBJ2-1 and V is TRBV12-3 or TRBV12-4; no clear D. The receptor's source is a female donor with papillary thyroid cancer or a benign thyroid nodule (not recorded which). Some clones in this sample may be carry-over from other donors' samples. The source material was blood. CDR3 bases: TGTGCCAGCAGTTGGGCCGTCGTGAGATCCGGTTTCAATGAGCAGTTCTTC. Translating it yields CASSWAVVRSGFNEQFF.